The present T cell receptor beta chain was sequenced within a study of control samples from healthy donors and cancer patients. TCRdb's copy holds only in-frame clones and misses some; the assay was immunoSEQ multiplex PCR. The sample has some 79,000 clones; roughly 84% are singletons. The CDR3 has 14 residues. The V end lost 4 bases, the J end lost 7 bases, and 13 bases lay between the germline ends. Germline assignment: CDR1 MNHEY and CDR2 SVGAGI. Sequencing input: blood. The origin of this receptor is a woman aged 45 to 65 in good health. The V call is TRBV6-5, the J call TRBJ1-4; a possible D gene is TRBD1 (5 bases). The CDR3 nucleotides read TGTGCCAGCAGTTCTAAGGGGCAGTCTGAAAAACTGTTTTTT. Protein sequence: CASSSKGQSEKLFF.